These T cell receptor beta chains were read from a single sample in a study of T cell repertoires in cytomegalovirus infection. What these receptors recognize is not known. TCRdb re-called the reads with MiXCR, one entry per CDR3 protein. The sample has tens of thousands of distinct CDR3 sequences, under 30% seen once; the top ten hold approximately 48%. The material was CD8+ T cells from cultured PBMCs, obtained from culture after CMV antigen stimulation. Receptor source: a human donor in good health (CMV status not recorded). Some clones in this sample may be carry-over from other donors' samples. The CDR3 runs from the conserved cysteine through the conserved F or W. Each record gives: D gene, V gene, CDR3 protein. D genes are given only for firm matches.

>NA|TRBV20-1
CSATLPGQAYEQYF
>NA|TRBV18
CASSPPESEKLFF
>NA|TRBV27
CASSLQWREALKGYEQYF
>NA|TRBV25-1
CASSDRVSGANVLTF
>TRBD1|TRBV7-2
CASSEGQQETQYF
>NA|TRBV19
CASESGQGSGYTF
>TRBD1|TRBV7-6
CASSPWGQGYEQYF
>NA|TRBV27
CASSLRGGRNGYTF
>TRBD2|TRBV7-6
CASSLAPSGGTNEQFF
>NA|TRBV4-1
CASSQDRGNQPQHF
>NA|TRBV7-2
CASSPGGGSTNYGYTF
>NA|TRBV7-8
CASSAPGVAAGQFF
>TRBD1|TRBV27
CASTEEGAGNSPLHF
>NA|TRBV29-1
CSGVVGGTDTQYF
>NA|TRBV14
CASSLDSMNTEAFF
>NA|TRBV6-5
CASSYSTNPTNEKLFF
>NA|TRBV7-9
CASSLGFTEAFF
>TRBD1|TRBV5-5
CASSEDRVDTQYF
>NA|TRBV30
CAWSAGGASTDTQYF
>NA|TRBV11-2
CASSFTTEAFF